Listed here are 6 T cell receptor beta chains from one sample, sequenced in a study of blood T cell repertoires in COVID-19 (dated by TCRdb to the early 2020s). Libraries were constructed by the immunoSEQ multiplex PCR assay. TCRdb took over this immuneACCESS table, retaining in-frame rearrangements with V and J assigned. Such tables are incomplete; in checked studies, under half of the missing clones stem from an unresolved V gene, and the remainder is unexplained. The sample has some 200,000 clones on record, 85% to 90% of them singletons. The ten most abundant clones make up 2.2% of the sample. The material sequenced was peripheral blood. The receptor source for this set is a woman in her fifties or sixties with acute or convalescent COVID-19.

This rearrangement joins TRBV2 to TRBJ2-7, with 10 bases identical to TRBD2. Germline-derived CDR1 and CDR2 are SNHLY and FYNNEI. The junction had 17 bases not matched to a gene; V was cut back by 3 bases and J by 3 bases. The CDR3 extends over 19 amino acids. This CDR3 reads CASSEAAYLAGASLYEQYF. The CDR3, as DNA: TGTGCCAGCAGTGAGGCTGCATACCTAGCGGGGGCTTCGCTCTACGAGCAGTACTTC.

This rearrangement joins TRBV6-2 or TRBV6-3 to TRBJ2-3; the match to TRBD1 covers 7 bases. Per germline, CDR1 MNHEY and CDR2 SVGEGT. The CDR3 length is 14 residues. The trim removed 3 bases at V and 1 base at J, leaving 1 base unmatched. CDR3 DNA: TGTGCCAGCAGTTATGACAGGGGCACAGATACGCAGTATTTT. Protein sequence: CASSYDRGTDTQYF.

V gene TRBV5-1 combines with J gene TRBJ2-3; D perhaps matches TRBD2 (5 bases). The CDR3 consists of 16 residues. Germline CDR1 is SGHRS and CDR2 is YFSETQ. Trimming left V 4 bases short and J 2 bases short, with 17 bases between. CDR3 nucleotides: TGCGCCAGCAGCCTGGAAGCGGACCTGGCCACAGATACGCAGTATTTT. The encoded protein is CASSLEADLATDTQYF. The whole variable domain, filled in from reference TRBV5-1 and TRBJ2-3, reads KAGVTQTPRYLIKTRGQQVTLSCSPISGHRSVSWYQQTPGQGLQFLFEYFSETQRNKGNFPGRFSGRQFSNSRSEMNVSTLELGDSALYLCASSLEADLATDTQYFGPGTRLTVL.

The rearrangement joins TRBV11-2 to TRBJ2-1; D is perhaps TRBD2 (6 bases). V gave up 5 bases and J gave up 4 bases, with 18 bases separating them. CDR3 length equals 16 residues. Germline V gene data show CDR1 as SGHAT and CDR2 as FQNNGV. CDR3 protein: CASSPGRDFGYNEQFF. The CDR3 DNA is TGTGCCAGCAGCCCCGGGCGGGACTTTGGGTACAATGAGCAGTTCTTC.

The chain joins TRBV6-5 to TRBJ2-3, with D maybe TRBD2 (5 bases). The length of the CDR3 is 14 residues. Deletions cut 2 bases from V and 1 base from J, with 7 bases between. The germline V gene has CDR1 MNHEY and CDR2 SVGAGI. The CDR3 region is CASSYTLGTDTQYF. CDR3 nucleotide sequence: TGTGCCAGCAGTTACACACTAGGCACAGATACGCAGTATTTT.

The chain uses TRBV5-6 and TRBJ1-2, with TRBD1 as a possible D gene (6 bases). The germline CDR1 and CDR2 sequences are SGHDT and YYEEEE. The V end was cut by 4 bases, the J end by 4 bases, with 17 bases between. The CDR3 spans 15 residues. The CDR3 DNA follows: TGTGCCAGCAGCCAGGGGCCAAGCCGGGGCTATGGCTACACCTTC. Protein product: CASSQGPSRGYGYTF.